These 14 T cell receptor beta chains were sequenced from one sample in a study of cytomegalovirus exposure and HLA in healthy donors. TCRdb keeps only in-frame clones here, not all; method: immunoSEQ multiplex PCR. Altogether about 43,000 clones are present, 92% being singletons, with the ten largest covering about 5%. Sequencing used PBMCs. These receptors all come from a man between 18 and 29 years old in good health and CMV-seronegative.

This clone was counted only a few times. The rearrangement joins TRBV15 to TRBJ1-2; 10 nucleotides line up with TRBD1. The CDR3 totals 14 residues. Germline V gene data show CDR1 as LNHNV and CDR2 as YYDKDF (reference sequence). Losses at the gene ends were 4 bases for V and 7 bases for J; bases not matched to a gene: 6. The CDR3 DNA sequence: TGTGCCACCAGCATCGACAGGGGGCTGGTTGGCTACACCTTC. Protein product: CATSIDRGLVGYTF. The full variable domain, in which reference TRBV15 and TRBJ1-2 provide the parts outside the CDR3, is DAMVIQNPRYQVTQFGKPVTLSCSQTLNHNVMYWYQQKSSQAPKLLFHYYDKDFNNEADTPDNFQSRRPNTSFCFLDIRSPGLGDTAMYLCATSIDRGLVGYTFGSGTRLTVV.

CDR3 coding DNA: TGCGCCAGCAGCTGGGAGGGGAGCAGCAATCAGCCCCAGCATTTT. Translated, it gives CASSWEGSSNQPQHF. The chain has TRBV5-1 and TRBJ1-5, with D tentatively TRBD1 (5 bases). This CDR3 is 15 amino acids long. With 3 bases removed from V and 1 base from J, the gap between germline ends came to 11 bases. CDR1 is SGHRS, CDR2 YFSETQ, per germline.

The chain couples TRBV5-1 to TRBJ2-5; 7 nucleotides match TRBD1. This CDR3 is 14 amino acids long. The V and J ends lost 4 bases and 2 bases, in that order; junction bases with no gene match: 5. CDR1 SGHRS and CDR2 YFSETQ come from the germline V gene. CDR3 sequence (DNA): TGCGCCAGCAGCGGAAGGGACAGACAAGAGACCCAGTACTTC. Encoded protein: CASSGRDRQETQYF.

This clone was observed a single time. The chain couples TRBV12-5 to TRBJ1-5, with unresolved D. V lost 6 bases, J lost 1 base, and 10 bases lay in between. Germline assignment: CDR1 LGHNT and CDR2 FRNRAP. The CDR3 loop spans 14 amino acids. As DNA, the CDR3 is TGTGCTAGTGGAGCGGGGAACAGCAATCAGCCCCAGCATTTT. Residues: CASGAGNSNQPQHF.

The chain employs TRBV7-3 and TRBJ2-3; TRBD2 aligns across 9 bases. J was trimmed by 0 bases and V by 5 bases; bases with no gene match: 9. This CDR3 region has 17 residues. Germline values: CDR1 SGHTA, CDR2 FQGTGA. CDR3 in amino acids: CASSELGLATSTDTQYF. The DNA for the CDR3 is TGTGCCAGCAGCGAGCTGGGACTAGCAACAAGCACAGATACGCAGTATTTT. Together with reference TRBV7-3 and TRBJ2-3, the CDR3 gives the full variable domain: GAGVSQTPSNKVTEKGKYVELRCDPISGHTALYWYRQSLGQGPEFLIYFQGTGAADDSGLPNDRFFAVRPEGSVSTLKIQRTERGDSAVYLCASSELGLATSTDTQYFGPGTRLTVL.

This chain uses TRBV11-2 with TRBJ2-5, with 8 bases aligning to TRBD2. The CDR3 runs 15 residues. Germline V CDR1 and CDR2: SGHAT, FQNNGV. J lost 5 bases, V lost 0 bases, and 5 bases had no gene match. The CDR3 bases are TGTGCCAGCAGCTTAGATGGGTCTAGCGGGGAGACCCAGTACTTC. Its protein product is CASSLDGSSGETQYF. Together with reference TRBV11-2 and TRBJ2-5, the CDR3 gives the full variable domain: EAGVAQSPRYKIIEKRQSVAFWCNPISGHATLYWYQQILGQGPKLLIQFQNNGVVDDSQLPKDRFSAERLKGVDSTLKIQPAKLEDSAVYLCASSLDGSSGETQYFGPGTRLLVL.

CDR3 nucleotides: TGTGCCAGCAGCTTGGACAGGGGGCGAGAAAAACTGTTTTTT. It codes for CASSLDRGREKLFF. V gene TRBV7-8 combines with J gene TRBJ1-4; 11 bases are shared with TRBD1. V lost 3 bases and J lost 8; bases outside the gene matches: 2. Germline V CDR1 and CDR2: SGHVS, FQNEAQ. The CDR3 covers 14 residues.

The V and J genes are TRBV2 and TRBJ1-2; 10 bases align to TRBD1. The CDR3 runs 14 residues. V lost 6 bases to trimming and J lost 5 bases; unmatched junction nucleotides: 6. Germline V gene lookup returns CDR1 SNHLY and CDR2 FYNNEI. The CDR3 bases are TGTGCCAGCAGCCGACAGGGGGCGGAGTATGGCTACACCTTC. Its translation is CASSRQGAEYGYTF.

CDR3 protein: CAIRAGEADTQYF. The CDR3 DNA reads as TGTGCCATCCGCGCGGGAGAGGCAGATACGCAGTATTTT. The rearrangement links TRBV10-3 to TRBJ2-3; 7 bases map to TRBD2. J gave up 4 bases and V 8 bases, and 6 bases lay outside the gene matches. This CDR3 spans 13 amino acids. CDR1 ENHRY and CDR2 SYGVKD come from the germline V gene.

The chain recombines TRBV5-1 with TRBJ1-1, with D possibly TRBD1 on 5 matching bases. From germline, CDR1 is SGHRS and CDR2 YFSETQ. The V end was cut by 2 bases, the J end by 0 bases, with 11 bases between. The CDR3 is made up of 15 amino acids. This CDR3 is CASSFDTGLNTEAFF. The DNA for the CDR3 is TGCGCCAGCAGCTTTGATACAGGCTTGAACACTGAAGCTTTCTTT.

The CDR3 protein is CASSKQGAGETQYF. The CDR3 coding sequence is TGCGCCAGCAGCAAACAGGGGGCTGGAGAGACCCAGTACTTC. The chain links TRBV4-3 to TRBJ2-5; 9 positions agree with TRBD1. From germline, CDR1 is LGHNA and CDR2 YSLEER. Germline trimming cut 5 bases from V and 4 bases from J; bases unmatched to any gene: 5. The CDR3 is 14 amino acids.

This chain links TRBV5-1 with TRBJ2-7; 7 bases fit TRBD1. Germline lookup yields CDR1 SGHRS and CDR2 YFSETQ. The V and J ends lost 4 bases and 5 bases, in that order; junction bases with no gene match: 21. There are 18 residues in the CDR3. The CDR3 reads CASSTSGTVPFGADEQYF. CDR3 coding DNA: TGCGCCAGCAGCACGTCCGGGACAGTCCCCTTTGGAGCCGACGAGCAGTACTTC.

The gene calls are TRBV29-1 and TRBJ2-7; possibly TRBD2 for D (5 bases). This CDR3 spans 11 amino acids. The germline gives CDR1 SQVTM, CDR2 ANQGSEA. The V end lost 2 bases, the J end lost 7 bases, and 9 bases lay between the germline ends. CDR3 DNA sequence: TGCAGCGTTGAATGGACGGGAGAGCAGTACTTC. Protein product: CSVEWTGEQYF.

This rearrangement joins TRBV5-1 to TRBJ2-7, with 8 nucleotides matching TRBD1. The CDR3 has 14 residues. V was pared by 4 bases and J by 6 bases, with 9 bases of the junction left unmatched. Germline V gives CDR1 SGHRS, CDR2 YFSETQ. The CDR3 sequence is CASSTTTGGGEQYF. The CDR3 bases are TGCGCCAGCAGCACAACAACAGGGGGTGGCGAGCAGTACTTC.